This T cell receptor beta chain was sequenced in a study of human T cells and chemical hapten exposure. Study-level background: Subjects had 2% DPC placed on about 2 cm by about 2 cm of upper inner arm skin for sensitization. The study traced per-sample TCR yield variation mainly to small differences in pooled library volumes.

Germline V lookup: CDR1 SGDLS, CDR2 YYNGEE. V shed 4 bases and J 4 bases; nucleotides not matched to a gene: 10. There are 16 residues in the CDR3. Findings and caveats of the study: TCRs at high frequency, those above 1 in 1000, did not change with DPC sensitization. Relative to control repertoires, expanded TCRs gave rise to significantly more large CDR3 similarity clusters.

This clonotype has ten or more counts. Its antigen is not known. Time point reported: pre-sensitization, week 0. Treatment meaning: therapeutic diphenylcyclopropenone sensitization with weekly scalp DPC. Each CDR3 protein gets one entry after TCRdb re-called the RACE reads with MiXCR. The profile shows around 300,000 distinct CDR3 sequences, approximately 5% of them singletons. Sequenced material: whole blood, taken in connection with sensitization to the hapten diphenylcyclopropenone (DPC). This chain uses TRBV9 with TRBJ1-3, with TRBD1 identical over 8 bases. The sequence derives from a woman younger than 30 with alopecia areata. Some clones in this sample may be carry-over from other donors' samples. CDR3 coding DNA: TGTGCCAGCAGCCCCGGACAGGGTTTGAACGGAAACACCATATATTTT. Protein sequence: CASSPGQGLNGNTIYF.